At least ten counts were recorded for the clone carrying this T cell receptor beta chain. Its antigen is not known. These data come from a study of T cells in Graves' hyperthyroidism and ophthalmopathy. Notes on the study in general: In blood, most of the thyroid clonotypes expanded above 0.001 were also present.

Germline CDR1 and CDR2: DFQATT and SNEGSKA (reference sequence). J lost 5 bases, V lost 7 bases, and 14 bases had no gene match. CDR3 length: 14 amino acids. Each diagnosis drew on symptoms, thyroxine, TRAb, thyroid ultrasound and orbital computed tomography findings. Regions amplified from RNA transcripts were the TCR beta CDR3 regions. TCR CDR3 regions were first amplified by RT-PCR with HTBI primers. TCRdb reprocessed the multiplex PCR reads via MiXCR and lists one record per CDR3 protein. Here the sample spans hundreds of thousands of distinct CDR3 sequences, around 38% being singletons. This TCR derives from a man aged 18-30 years with Graves' hyperthyroidism. Sequencing was carried out using blood. This sequence joins TRBV20-1 and TRBJ2-7, with 7 bases fitting TRBD2. The DNA for the CDR3 is TGCAGTGTCGCCTTGGGCGGGAGAGAGGACGAGCAGTACTTC. The encoded protein is CSVALGGREDEQYF.